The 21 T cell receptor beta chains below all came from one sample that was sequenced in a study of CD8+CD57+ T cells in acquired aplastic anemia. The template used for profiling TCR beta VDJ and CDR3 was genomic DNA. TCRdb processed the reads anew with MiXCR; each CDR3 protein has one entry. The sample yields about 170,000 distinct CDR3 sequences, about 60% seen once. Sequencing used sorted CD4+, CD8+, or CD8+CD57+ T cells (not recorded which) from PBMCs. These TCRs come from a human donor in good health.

The CDR3 DNA follows: TGCGCCAGCAGTTACTCGCGAAGGACTAGGTGGTACGAGCAGTACTTC. As protein: CASSYSRRTRWYEQYF. The V call is TRBV10-1, the J call TRBJ2-7; 7 bases align to TRBD2. This CDR3 is 16 amino acids long. V was pared by 5 bases and J by 4 bases, with 14 bases of the junction left unmatched. Germline lookup yields CDR1 WNHNN and CDR2 SYGVQD (reference sequence).

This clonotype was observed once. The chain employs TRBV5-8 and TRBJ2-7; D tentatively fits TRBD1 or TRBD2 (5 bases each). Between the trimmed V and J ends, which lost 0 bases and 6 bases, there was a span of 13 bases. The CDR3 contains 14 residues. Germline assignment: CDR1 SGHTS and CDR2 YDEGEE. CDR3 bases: TGTGCCAGCAGCTTGGTTGGGGTTGGGGGCGAGCAGTACTTC. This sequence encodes CASSLVGVGGEQYF.

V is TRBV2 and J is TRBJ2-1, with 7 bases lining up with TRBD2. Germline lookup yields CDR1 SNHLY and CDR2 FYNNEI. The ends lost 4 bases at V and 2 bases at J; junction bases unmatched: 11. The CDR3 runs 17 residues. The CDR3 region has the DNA TGTGCCAGCAGTGGTGGGAGGGCTAGCTCTACCTACAATGAGCAGTTCTTC. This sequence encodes CASSGGRASSTYNEQFF. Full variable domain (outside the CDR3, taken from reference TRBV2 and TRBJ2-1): EPEVTQTPSHQVTQMGQEVILRCVPISNHLYFYWYRQILGQKVEFLVSFYNNEISEKSEIFDDQFSVERPDGSNFTLKIRSTKLEDSAMYFCASSGGRASSTYNEQFFGPGTRLTVL.

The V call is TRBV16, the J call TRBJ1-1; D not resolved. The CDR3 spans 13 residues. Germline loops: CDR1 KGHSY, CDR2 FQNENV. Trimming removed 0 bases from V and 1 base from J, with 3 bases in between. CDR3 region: CASSQSENTEAFF. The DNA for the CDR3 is TGTGCCAGCAGCCAATCGGAGAACACTGAAGCTTTCTTT. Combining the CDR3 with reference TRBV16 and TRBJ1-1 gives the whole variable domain GEEVAQTPKHLVRGEGQKAKLYCAPIKGHSYVFWYQQVLKNEFKFLISFQNENVFDETGMPKERFSAKCLPNSPCSLEIQATKLEDSAVYFCASSQSENTEAFFGQGTRLTVV.

The chain's CDR3 is CAIRGWTDGYTF. The CDR3 DNA follows: TGTGCCATCAGAGGGTGGACGGATGGCTACACCTTC. The chain joins TRBV10-3 to TRBJ1-2; unclear D gene. The V end lost 6 bases, the J end lost 6 bases, and 11 bases lay between the germline ends. This CDR3 region has 12 residues. Germline loops: CDR1 ENHRY, CDR2 SYGVKD.

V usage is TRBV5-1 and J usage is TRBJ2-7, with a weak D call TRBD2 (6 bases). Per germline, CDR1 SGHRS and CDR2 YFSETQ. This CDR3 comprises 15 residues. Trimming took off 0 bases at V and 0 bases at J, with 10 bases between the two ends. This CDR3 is CASSLESTSSYEQYF. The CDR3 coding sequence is TGCGCCAGCAGCTTGGAGTCGACTAGCTCCTACGAGCAGTACTTC.

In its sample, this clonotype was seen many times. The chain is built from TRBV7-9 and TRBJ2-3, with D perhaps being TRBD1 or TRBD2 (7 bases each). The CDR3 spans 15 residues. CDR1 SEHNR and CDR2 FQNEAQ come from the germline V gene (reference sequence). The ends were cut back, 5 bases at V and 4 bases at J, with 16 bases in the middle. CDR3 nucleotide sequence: TGTGCCAGCAGCCCCGGCAGGGGGAGGGCAGATACGCAGTATTTT. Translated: CASSPGRGRADTQYF.

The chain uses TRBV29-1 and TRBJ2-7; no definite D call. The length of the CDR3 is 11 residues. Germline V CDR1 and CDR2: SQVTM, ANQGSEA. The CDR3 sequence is CSARERDEQYF. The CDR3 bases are TGCAGTGCTAGAGAAAGGGACGAGCAGTACTTC.

In nucleotides, the CDR3 is TGTGCCAGCAGTCCTAAAGACGAGCAGTACTTC. Translating it yields CASSPKDEQYF. This rearrangement joins TRBV12-3 or TRBV12-4 to TRBJ2-7; no firm D call. The CDR3 extends over 11 amino acids. Trimming took off 5 bases at V and 5 bases at J, with 7 bases between the two ends.

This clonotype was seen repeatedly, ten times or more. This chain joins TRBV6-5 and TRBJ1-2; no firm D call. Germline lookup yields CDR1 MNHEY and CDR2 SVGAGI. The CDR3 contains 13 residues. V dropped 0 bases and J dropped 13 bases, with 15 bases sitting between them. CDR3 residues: CASSYSTAFPGTF. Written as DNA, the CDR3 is TGTGCCAGCAGTTACTCGACCGCTTTCCCGGGCACCTTC.

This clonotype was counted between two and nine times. DNA of the CDR3: TGTGCCAGCAGCTTAGAAACAGGGTTAGGCTACACCTTC. This codes for CASSLETGLGYTF. This sequence joins TRBV7-2 and TRBJ1-2; weak D call: TRBD1 (6 bases). This CDR3 contains 13 residues. V was shortened by 1 base and J by 8 bases, with 11 bases between the two germline ends. CDR1 is SGHTA, CDR2 FQGNSA, per germline.

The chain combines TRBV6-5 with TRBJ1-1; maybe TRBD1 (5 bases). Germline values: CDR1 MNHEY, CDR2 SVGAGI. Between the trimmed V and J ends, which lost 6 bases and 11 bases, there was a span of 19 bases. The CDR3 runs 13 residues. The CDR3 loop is CASRSRDHGGAFF. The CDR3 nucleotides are TGTGCCAGCAGGTCACGGGACCACGGCGGCGCTTTCTTT.

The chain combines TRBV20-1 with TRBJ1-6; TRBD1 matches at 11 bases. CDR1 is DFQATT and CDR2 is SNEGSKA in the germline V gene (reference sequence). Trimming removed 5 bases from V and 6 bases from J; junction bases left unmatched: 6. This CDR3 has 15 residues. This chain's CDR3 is CSAVSGTGGNSPLHF. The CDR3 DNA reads TGCAGTGCTGTCTCCGGGACAGGGGGTAATTCACCCCTCCACTTT.

CDR3 bases: TGTGCCAGCAGTTTCTCCTTTTACGAGCAGTACTTC. It codes for CASSFSFYEQYF. The V gene is TRBV12-3 or TRBV12-4, the J gene TRBJ2-7; D gene uncertain. The CDR3 runs 12 residues. The V end was cut by 3 bases, the J end by 4 bases, with 7 bases between.

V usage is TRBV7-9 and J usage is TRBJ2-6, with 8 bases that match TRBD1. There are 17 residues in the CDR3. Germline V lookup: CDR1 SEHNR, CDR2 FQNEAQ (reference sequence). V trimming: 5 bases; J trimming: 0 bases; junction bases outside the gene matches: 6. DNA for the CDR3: TGTGCCAGCAGCCCCAGACAGGGGAGCTCTGGGGCCAACGTCCTGACTTTC. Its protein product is CASSPRQGSSGANVLTF.

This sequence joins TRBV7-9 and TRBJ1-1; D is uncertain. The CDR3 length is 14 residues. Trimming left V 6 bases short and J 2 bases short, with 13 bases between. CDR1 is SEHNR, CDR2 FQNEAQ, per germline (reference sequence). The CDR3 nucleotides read TGTGCCAGCAGTCGAGGGTACGCTAACACTGAAGCTTTCTTT. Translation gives CASSRGYANTEAFF. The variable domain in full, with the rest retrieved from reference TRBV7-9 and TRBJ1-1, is DTGVSQNPRHKITKRGQNVTFRCDPISEHNRLYWYRQTLGQGPEFLTYFQNEAQLEKSRLLSDRFSAERPKGSFSTLEIQRTEQGDSAMYLCASSRGYANTEAFFGQGTRLTVV.

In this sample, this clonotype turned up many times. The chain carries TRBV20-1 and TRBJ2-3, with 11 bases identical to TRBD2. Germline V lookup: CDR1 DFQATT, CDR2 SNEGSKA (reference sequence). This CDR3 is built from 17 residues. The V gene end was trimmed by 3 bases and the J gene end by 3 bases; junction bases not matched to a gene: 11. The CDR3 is CSASGLAGGHGTDTQYF. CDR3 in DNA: TGCAGTGCTAGCGGGCTAGCGGGAGGCCATGGTACAGATACGCAGTATTTT.

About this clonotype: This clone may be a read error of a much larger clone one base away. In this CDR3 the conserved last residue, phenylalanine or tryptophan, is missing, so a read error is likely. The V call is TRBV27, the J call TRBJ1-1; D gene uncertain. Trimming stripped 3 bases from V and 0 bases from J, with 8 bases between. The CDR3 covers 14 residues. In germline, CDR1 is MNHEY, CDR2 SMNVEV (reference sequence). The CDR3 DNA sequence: TGTGCCAGCAGTTTCAGGCGCATGAACACTGAAGCTTTCCTT. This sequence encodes CASSFRRMNTEAFL.

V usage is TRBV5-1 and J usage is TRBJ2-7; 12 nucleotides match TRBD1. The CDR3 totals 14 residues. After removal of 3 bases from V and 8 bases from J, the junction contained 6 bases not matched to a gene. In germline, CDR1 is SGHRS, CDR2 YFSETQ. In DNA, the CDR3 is TGCGCCAGCAGCTCCCGGGACAGGGGGCACAAGCAGTACTTC. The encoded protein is CASSSRDRGHKQYF.

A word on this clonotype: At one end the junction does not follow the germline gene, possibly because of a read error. The DNA for the CDR3 is TGTGCCATGAGTGGGCCAGGCGATGCCTACAATGAGCAGTTCTTC. Protein: CAMSGPGDAYNEQFF. V is TRBV10-3 and J is TRBJ2-1; D ambiguous. The CDR3 covers 15 residues. The germline V gene encodes CDR1 ENHRY and CDR2 SYGVKD.

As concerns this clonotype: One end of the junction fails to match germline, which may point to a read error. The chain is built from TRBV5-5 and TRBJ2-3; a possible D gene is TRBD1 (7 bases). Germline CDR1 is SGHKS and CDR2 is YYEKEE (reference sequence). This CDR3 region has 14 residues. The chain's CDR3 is CASSPRGATDTQYF. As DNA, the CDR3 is TGCGCCAGCAGCCCCAGGGGGGCCACAGATACGCAGTATTTT. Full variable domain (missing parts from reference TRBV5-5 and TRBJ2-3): DAGVTQSPTHLIKTRGQQVTLRCSPISGHKSVSWYQQVLGQGPQFIFQYYEKEERGRGNFPDRFSARQFPNYSSELNVNALLLGDSALYLCASSPRGATDTQYFGPGTRLTVL.